The clone carrying this T cell receptor (beta chain) is large by share. As yet, its antigen is unknown. Cells sorted as Tregs were CD4+, CD25+ and CD127-/low. Adaptor-ligated barcode primers were used to amplify TRBV12-4/TRBJ1-2 clonotypes. TCRdb redid the calling of the multiplex PCR reads with MiXCR, one entry per CDR3 protein. Of around 1,200 distinct CDR3 sequences in the sample, around 25% were seen once. Trimming took 0 bases from V and 1 from J, leaving 9 bases between them. The CDR3 runs to 15 residues. Findings and caveats of the study: Tumor memory CD4+ T cell TCR gene usage was found to cluster with blood and lymph node memory CD4+ cells and with lymph node naive CD4+ cells. Tumor Treg TCRs overlapped most with tumor naive CD4+ cells. Under 2.2% of tumor Treg sequences matched blood Tregs or memory cells.

The rearrangement uses TRBV12-3 or TRBV12-4 and TRBJ1-2, with D possibly TRBD1 on 5 matching bases. The origin of this receptor is a female donor with breast cancer. Sequences were obtained from tumor-infiltrating Tregs sorted from the breast tumor. The CDR3 loop reads CASSLAQGFNYGYTF. The CDR3 nucleotides read TGTGCCAGCAGTTTAGCGCAGGGATTTAACTATGGCTACACCTTC.